This TCR beta chain was obtained from a study of T cell responses to AZD1222 COVID-19 vaccine (dated by TCRdb to about 2021). Study-wide context: AZD1222 recipients whose second dose came at about 4 weeks and those whose second dose came at about 12 weeks were combined into one group, since spike-specific TCR depth and breadth did not differ between the two schedules. Trial participants were enrolled by age into subgroups of 18-55, 56-69 and 70-plus years, and roughly 160, 29 and 62 TCR-sequenced participants, respectively, were included in these subgroups. TCR sequencing was performed for some 250 trial participants, of whom some 200 were given two doses of AZD1222 and about 25 were given two doses of MenACWY control vaccine. The full study reports these points: The 56-69-year group was small, and its depth increase did not reach significance, likely because of low power. Conclusions about previously exposed vaccinees are limited because only a handful of AZD1222 recipients were SARS-CoV-2 seropositive at baseline. Most participants were white British and females outnumbered males, and the authors suggested that clonal diversity may have been underestimated. Because no day 14 peak-response samples were available, the repertoires could be characterized only after the peak T cell response. Reportedly, almost half of the unique spike-specific TCRs recognized epitopes lying outside the regions that are mutated in the B.1.351 and B.1.1.7 variants. Spike-specific TCR breadth and depth rose significantly after two AZD1222 doses compared with day 0 and with MenACWY recipients. The whole spike protein was spanned by vaccine-associated CD4 TCRs, and dominant responses were seen in regions 160-218 and 743-854.

V trim: 0 bases; J trim: 2 bases; unmatched bases: 2. The cysteine opens and the phenylalanine closes a CDR3 of 15 amino acids. The sequence is cut down to CDR3 DNA, 45 bases in frame from base 1. The CDR3 regions of human TCRbeta chains were analyzed by immunosequencing. As for how the authors treated the data: Repertoire TCRs were matched against a reference library of SARS-CoV-2-specific TCRs generated with the MIRA antigen-specificity platform. Breadth was defined as the fraction of unique TCRs that were SARS-CoV-2-associated, and depth was defined as the fraction of total T cells that were SARS-CoV-2-associated. Using the MIRA data, each spike-specific TCR was mapped to the spike region that the TCR reacts to and placed in a CD4 or CD8 class. Log10-transformed breadth and depth values were compared by one-way ANOVA with Sidak's multiple comparisons tests. What TCRdb holds here is the immuneACCESS table cut down to in-frame rearrangements. Part of the clones is not present; checked against another copy, under half of the missing clones reflect an unresolved V gene, and the others are unexplained. V and J calls and clone size come straight from that table; D and trimming were deduced from the DNA. For this sample the table gives approximately 130,000 clones, of which approximately 93% were detected only once. Approximately 3.1% of the sample comes from the top ten.

Note on this clone: Its cognate antigen has yet to be identified. No much larger clone is present one base from it, and per-base qualities are unavailable.

What this sample's time point label stands for: baseline before first vaccination. The vaccinee samples were drawn from two UK trials, COV001 and COV002, one of which was a single-blind randomized controlled phase 2/3 trial testing AZD1222 (ChAdOx1 nCoV-19) in healthy adults. Trial participant PBMC samples were collected at day 0 and day 28 after the second dose for TCRbeta chain sequencing. The rearrangement combines TRBV5-3 with TRBJ2-3, and TRBD2 matches 8 of the central bases. TRBV5-3 is assigned to the ORF class and has an uncertain function. This clonotype originated in an adult in good health. The source was peripheral blood, collected on day 0 of AZD1222 vaccination. The CDR3 protein is CARSLGGRYTDTQYF. The nucleotides read TGTGCCAGAAGCTTGGGCGGGAGGTACACAGATACGCAGTATTTT.